This TCR beta chain came from a study of T cell repertoires in cytomegalovirus infection. Study background: Recently identified HLA-C-restricted CMV epitopes and well-studied HLA-B-restricted CMV epitopes were used by the study. Indications of both CMV infection and matching HLA type were provided by public TCR beta signatures. Study-level points and caveats: The cumulative frequency of public TCR beta families distinguished individuals who carried CMV together with the relevant HLA. The response measured ex vivo was dominated by TCR beta clonotypes (HLA-C-restricted and CMV-specific).

TCRdb passed the reads through MiXCR, listing each CDR3 protein once. The sample lists about 830,000 distinct CDR3 sequences; approximately 30% were seen once. The junction had 6 bases not matched to a gene; V was cut back by 4 bases and J by 7 bases. Germline V gene sequence: CDR1 SGHDN, CDR2 FVKESK. The CDR3 runs to 14 residues. As to this clonotype: The target antigen is unknown.

This sequence was found in a human donor in good health (CMV status not recorded). Some clones in this sample may be carry-over from other donors' samples. The rearrangement uses TRBV14 and TRBJ1-1; 10 bases map to TRBD1. Sequenced here: cultured CD8+ T cells from PBMCs, sampled from culture after CMV antigen stimulation. CDR3 region: CASSLDRGADEAFF. CDR3 in DNA: TGTGCCAGCAGCCTGGACAGGGGGGCTGATGAAGCTTTCTTT. Variable domain in full (rest from reference TRBV14 and TRBJ1-1): EAGVTQFPSHSVIEKGQTVTLRCDPISGHDNLYWYRRVMGKEIKFLLHFVKESKQDESGMPNNRFLAERTGGTYSTLKVQPAELEDSGVYFCASSLDRGADEAFFGQGTRLTVV.